This TCR beta chain was sequenced for a study of blood T cell repertoires in COVID-19. Background on the study: Both acute and convalescent COVID-19 samples were obtained from the United States, Italy and Spain. The analysed material was cDNA or gDNA that came from T cells, B-cell-depleted T cells, or PBMCs.

This clone was seen only a few times. Measured with immunoSEQ multiplex PCR; TCRdb has only the in-frame clones, and not every one. The table has 300,000 or so clones, about 89% seen once. V gave up 1 base and J gave up 9 bases; unmatched junction bases: 3. Per germline, CDR1 MDHEN and CDR2 SYDVKM. The length of the CDR3 is 13 residues. Sequenced: peripheral blood. The receptor was isolated from a woman aged 50 to 65 who had recovered from COVID-19. This chain uses TRBV28 with TRBJ2-7; 10 bases match TRBD2. The CDR3 nucleotides are TGTGCCAGCAGTTTATTGCGGACTAGCGGGCAGTACTTC. This encodes CASSLLRTSGQYF.